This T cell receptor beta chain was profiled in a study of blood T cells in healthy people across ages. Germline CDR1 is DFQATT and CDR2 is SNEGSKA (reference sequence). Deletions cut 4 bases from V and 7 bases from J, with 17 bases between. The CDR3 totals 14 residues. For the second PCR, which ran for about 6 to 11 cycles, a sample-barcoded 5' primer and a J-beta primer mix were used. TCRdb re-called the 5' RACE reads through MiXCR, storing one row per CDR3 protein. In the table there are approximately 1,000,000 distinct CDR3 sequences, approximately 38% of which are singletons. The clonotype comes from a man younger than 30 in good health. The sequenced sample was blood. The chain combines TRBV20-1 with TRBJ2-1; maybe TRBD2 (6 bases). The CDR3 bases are TGCAGTGCTATAACGACTGGCGGGGAAAATGAGCAGTTCTTC. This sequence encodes CSAITTGGENEQFF.